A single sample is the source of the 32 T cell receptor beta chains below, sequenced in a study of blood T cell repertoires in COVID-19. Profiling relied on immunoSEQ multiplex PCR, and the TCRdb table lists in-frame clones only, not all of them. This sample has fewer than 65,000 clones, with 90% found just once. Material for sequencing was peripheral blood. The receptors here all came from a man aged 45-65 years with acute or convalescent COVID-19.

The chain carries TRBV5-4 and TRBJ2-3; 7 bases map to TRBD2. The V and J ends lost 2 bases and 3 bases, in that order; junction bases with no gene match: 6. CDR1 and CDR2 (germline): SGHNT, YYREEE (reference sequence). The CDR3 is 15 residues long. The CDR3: CASSFGGSGTDTQYF. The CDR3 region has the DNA TGTGCCAGCAGCTTTGGCGGGAGTGGAACAGATACGCAGTATTTT.

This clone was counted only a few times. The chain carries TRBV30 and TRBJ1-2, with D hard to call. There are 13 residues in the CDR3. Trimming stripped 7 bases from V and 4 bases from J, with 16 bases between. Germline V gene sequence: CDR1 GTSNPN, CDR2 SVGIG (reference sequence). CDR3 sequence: CASAAAPAYGYTF. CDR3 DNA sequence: TGTGCCTCAGCGGCAGCCCCGGCCTATGGCTACACCTTC. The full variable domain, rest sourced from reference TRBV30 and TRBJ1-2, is SQTIHQWPATLVQPVGSPLSLECTVEGTSNPNLYWYRQAAGRGLQLLFYSVGIGQISSEVPQNLSASRPQDRQFILSSKKLLLSDSGFYLCASAAAPAYGYTFGSGTRLTVV.

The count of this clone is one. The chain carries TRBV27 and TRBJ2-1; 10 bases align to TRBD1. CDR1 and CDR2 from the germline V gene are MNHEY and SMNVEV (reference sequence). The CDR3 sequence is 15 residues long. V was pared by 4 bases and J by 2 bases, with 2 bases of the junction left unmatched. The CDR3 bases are TGTGCCAGCAGTTCAGGGACAGGGGCCTACAATGAGCAGTTCTTC. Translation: CASSSGTGAYNEQFF.

The CDR3 region is CASSFGVSEQYF. Here the CDR3 DNA reads TGTGCCAGCAGCTTCGGAGTAAGCGAGCAGTACTTC. The J gene is TRBJ2-7, the V gene TRBV11-3, with no clear D. V dropped 3 bases and J dropped 6 bases, with 9 bases sitting between them. Germline CDR1 is SGHNT and CDR2 is YENEEA. The CDR3 runs 12 residues.

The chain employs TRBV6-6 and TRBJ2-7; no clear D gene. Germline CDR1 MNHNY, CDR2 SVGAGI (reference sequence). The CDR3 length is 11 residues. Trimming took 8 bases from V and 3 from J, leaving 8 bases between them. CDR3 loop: CASRRNYEQYF. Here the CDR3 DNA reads TGTGCCAGCCGGCGGAACTACGAGCAGTACTTC.

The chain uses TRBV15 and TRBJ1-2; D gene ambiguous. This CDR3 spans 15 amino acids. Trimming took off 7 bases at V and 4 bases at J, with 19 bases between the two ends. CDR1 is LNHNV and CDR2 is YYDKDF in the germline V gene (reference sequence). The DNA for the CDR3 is TGTGCCACCAACCATCCCTCGGTCGGGAGCTATGGCTACACCTTC. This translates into CATNHPSVGSYGYTF.

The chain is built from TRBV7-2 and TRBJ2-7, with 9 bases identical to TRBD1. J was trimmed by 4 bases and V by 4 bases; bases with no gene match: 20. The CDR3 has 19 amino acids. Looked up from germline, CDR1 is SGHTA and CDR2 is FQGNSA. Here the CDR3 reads CASSSPGRVDRGTRYEQYF. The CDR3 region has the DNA TGTGCCAGCAGCTCCCCCGGACGAGTGGACAGGGGAACTCGATACGAGCAGTACTTC.

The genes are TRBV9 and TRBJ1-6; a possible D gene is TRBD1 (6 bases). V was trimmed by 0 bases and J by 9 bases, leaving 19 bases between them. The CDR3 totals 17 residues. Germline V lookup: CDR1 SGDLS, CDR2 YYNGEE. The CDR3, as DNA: TGTGCCAGCAGCGTAGGGATCCGGGACAACCCACCTTCACCCCTCCACTTT. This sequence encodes CASSVGIRDNPPSPLHF. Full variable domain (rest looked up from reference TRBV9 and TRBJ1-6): DSGVTQTPKHLITATGQRVTLRCSPRSGDLSVYWYQQSLDQGLQFLIQYYNGEERAKGNILERFSAQQFPDLHSELNLSSLELGDSALYFCASSVGIRDNPPSPLHFGNGTRLTVT.

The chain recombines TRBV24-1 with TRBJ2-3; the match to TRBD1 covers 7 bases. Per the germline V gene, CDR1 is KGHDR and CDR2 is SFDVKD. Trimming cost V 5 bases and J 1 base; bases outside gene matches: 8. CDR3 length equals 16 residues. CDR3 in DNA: TGTGCCACCAGTGTTCGGGGACAGAGGGGCACAGATACGCAGTATTTT. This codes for CATSVRGQRGTDTQYF.

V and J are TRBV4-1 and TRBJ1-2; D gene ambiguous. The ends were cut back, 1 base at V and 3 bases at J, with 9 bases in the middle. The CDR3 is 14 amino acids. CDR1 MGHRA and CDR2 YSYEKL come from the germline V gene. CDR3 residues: CASSQVAGDYGYTF. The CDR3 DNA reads TGCGCCAGCAGCCAAGTTGCGGGTGACTATGGCTACACCTTC.

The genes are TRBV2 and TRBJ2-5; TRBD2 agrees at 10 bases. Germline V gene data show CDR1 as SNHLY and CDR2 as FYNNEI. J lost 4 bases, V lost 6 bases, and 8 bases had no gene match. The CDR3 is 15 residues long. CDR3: CASRTGVAGGETQYF. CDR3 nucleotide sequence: TGTGCCAGCAGGACCGGGGTAGCGGGAGGAGAGACCCAGTACTTC.

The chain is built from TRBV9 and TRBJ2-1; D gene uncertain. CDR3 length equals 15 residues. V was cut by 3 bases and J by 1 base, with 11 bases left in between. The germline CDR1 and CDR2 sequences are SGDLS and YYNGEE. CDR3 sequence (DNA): TGTGCCAGCAGCGGCGCTAGGTGGTCCTACAATGAGCAGTTCTTC. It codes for CASSGARWSYNEQFF.

For the CDR3, the DNA is TGTGCCAGCAGCAATCCGGACAGACCGGCGAGGGAGACCCAGTACTTC. Encoded protein: CASSNPDRPARETQYF. This chain connects TRBV21-1 to TRBJ2-5; the table's D call, TRBD1, was not checked against the DNA. TRBV21-1 is tagged as a pseudogene. The CDR3 extends over 16 amino acids.

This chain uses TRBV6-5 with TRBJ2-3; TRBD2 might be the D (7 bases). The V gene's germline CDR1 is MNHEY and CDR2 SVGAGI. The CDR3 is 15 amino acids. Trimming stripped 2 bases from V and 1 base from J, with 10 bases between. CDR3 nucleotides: TGTGCCAGCAGTTACGCGGGGGCGGGCACAGATACGCAGTATTTT. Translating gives CASSYAGAGTDTQYF.

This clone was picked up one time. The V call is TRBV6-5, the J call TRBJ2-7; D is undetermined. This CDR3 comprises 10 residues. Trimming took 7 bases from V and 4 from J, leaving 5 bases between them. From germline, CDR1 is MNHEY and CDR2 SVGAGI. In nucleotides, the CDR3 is TGTGCCAGCAACTTGTACGAGCAGTACTTC. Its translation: CASNLYEQYF.

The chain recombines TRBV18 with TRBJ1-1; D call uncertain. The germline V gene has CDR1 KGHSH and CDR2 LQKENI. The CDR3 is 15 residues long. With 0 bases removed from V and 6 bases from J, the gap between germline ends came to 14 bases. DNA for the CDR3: TGTGCCAGCTCACCACCGACTGTATTGGGTCCTGAAGCTTTCTTT. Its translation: CASSPPTVLGPEAFF.

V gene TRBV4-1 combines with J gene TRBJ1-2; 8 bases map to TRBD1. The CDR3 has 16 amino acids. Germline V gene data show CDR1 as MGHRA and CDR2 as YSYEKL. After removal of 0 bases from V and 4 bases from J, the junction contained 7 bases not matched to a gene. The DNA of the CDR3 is TGCGCCAGCAGCCAAGATCTCGGACAGGGAGGCTATGGCTACACCTTC. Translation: CASSQDLGQGGYGYTF.

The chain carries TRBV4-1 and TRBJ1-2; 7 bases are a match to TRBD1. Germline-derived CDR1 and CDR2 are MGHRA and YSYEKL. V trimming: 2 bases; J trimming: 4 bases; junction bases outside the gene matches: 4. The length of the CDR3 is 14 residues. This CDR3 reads CASSQQDRTYGYTF. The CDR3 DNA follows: TGCGCCAGCAGCCAACAGGACAGGACCTATGGCTACACCTTC.

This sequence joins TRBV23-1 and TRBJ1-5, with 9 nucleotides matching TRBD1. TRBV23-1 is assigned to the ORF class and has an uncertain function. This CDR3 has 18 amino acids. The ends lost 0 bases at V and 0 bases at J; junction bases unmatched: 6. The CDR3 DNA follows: TGCGCCAGCAGTCAATCGGGGACAGGGTGGGTTAGCAATCAGCCCCAGCATTTT. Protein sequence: CASSQSGTGWVSNQPQHF.

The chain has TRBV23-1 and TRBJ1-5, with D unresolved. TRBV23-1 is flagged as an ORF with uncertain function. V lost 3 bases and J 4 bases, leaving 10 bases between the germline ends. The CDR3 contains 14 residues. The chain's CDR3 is CASSHQVTNQPQHF. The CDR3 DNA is TGCGCCAGCAGTCATCAGGTTACGAATCAGCCCCAGCATTTT.

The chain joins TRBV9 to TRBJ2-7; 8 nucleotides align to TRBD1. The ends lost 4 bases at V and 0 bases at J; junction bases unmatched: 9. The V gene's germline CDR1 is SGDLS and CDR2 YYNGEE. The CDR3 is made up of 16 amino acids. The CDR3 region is CASSLRTGLTSYEQYF. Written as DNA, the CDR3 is TGTGCCAGCAGCTTAAGGACAGGGTTGACCTCCTACGAGCAGTACTTC.

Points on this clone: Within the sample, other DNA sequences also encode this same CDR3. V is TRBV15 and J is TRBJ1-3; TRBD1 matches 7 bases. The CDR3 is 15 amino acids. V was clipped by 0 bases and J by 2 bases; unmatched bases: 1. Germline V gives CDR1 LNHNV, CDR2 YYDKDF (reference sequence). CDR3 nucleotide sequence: TGTGCCACCAGCAGAGATACAGGGGCTGGAAACACCATATATTTT. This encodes CATSRDTGAGNTIYF.

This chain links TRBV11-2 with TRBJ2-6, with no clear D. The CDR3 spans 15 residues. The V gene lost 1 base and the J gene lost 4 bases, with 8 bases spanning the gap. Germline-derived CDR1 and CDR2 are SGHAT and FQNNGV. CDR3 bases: TGTGCCAGCAGCTTAGGTAGTCTGGGGGCCAACGTCCTGACTTTC. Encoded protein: CASSLGSLGANVLTF.

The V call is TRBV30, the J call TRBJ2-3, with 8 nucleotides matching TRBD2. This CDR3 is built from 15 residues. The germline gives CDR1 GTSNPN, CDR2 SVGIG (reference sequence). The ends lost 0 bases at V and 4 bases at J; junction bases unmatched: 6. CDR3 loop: CAWSVLPGGSDTQYF. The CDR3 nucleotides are TGTGCCTGGAGTGTACTTCCGGGAGGGTCAGATACGCAGTATTTT. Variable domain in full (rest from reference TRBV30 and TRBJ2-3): SQTIHQWPATLVQPVGSPLSLECTVEGTSNPNLYWYRQAAGRGLQLLFYSVGIGQISSEVPQNLSASRPQDRQFILSSKKLLLSDSGFYLCAWSVLPGGSDTQYFGPGTRLTVL.

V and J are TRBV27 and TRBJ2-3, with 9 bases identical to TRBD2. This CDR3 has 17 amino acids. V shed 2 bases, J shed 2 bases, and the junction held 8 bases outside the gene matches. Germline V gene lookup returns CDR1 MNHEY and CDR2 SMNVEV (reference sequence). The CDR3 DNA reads TGTGCCAGCAGTTTACGGTTGACTAGCGGACTCACAGATACGCAGTATTTT. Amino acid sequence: CASSLRLTSGLTDTQYF.

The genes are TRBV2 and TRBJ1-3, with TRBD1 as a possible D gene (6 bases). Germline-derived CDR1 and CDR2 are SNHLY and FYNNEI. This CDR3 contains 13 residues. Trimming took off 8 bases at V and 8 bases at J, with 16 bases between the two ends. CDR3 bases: TGTGCCAGCGTCTATGAGGGACACGACACCATATATTTT. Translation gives CASVYEGHDTIYF.

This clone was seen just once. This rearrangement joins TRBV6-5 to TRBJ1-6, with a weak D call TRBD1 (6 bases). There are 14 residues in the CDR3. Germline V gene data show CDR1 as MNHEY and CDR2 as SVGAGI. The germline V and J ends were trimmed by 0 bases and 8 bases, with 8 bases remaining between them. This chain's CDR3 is CASSYSGGHSPLHF. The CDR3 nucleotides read TGTGCCAGCAGTTACTCCGGGGGGCATTCACCCCTCCACTTT.

DNA of the CDR3: TGCGCCAGCAGCCCCGGGACAGCCAACTATGGCTACACCTTC. Translation: CASSPGTANYGYTF. The chain is built from TRBV5-1 and TRBJ1-2, with 7 bases identical to TRBD1. The trim removed 4 bases at V and 2 bases at J, leaving 5 bases unmatched. Germline CDR1 and CDR2: SGHRS and YFSETQ. The CDR3 has 14 amino acids.

This CDR3 reads CASSQGEQGITEAFF. In DNA form, the CDR3 reads TGCGCCAGCAGCCAAGGGGAACAGGGAATCACTGAAGCTTTCTTT. J is TRBJ1-1 and V is TRBV4-1; D is perhaps TRBD1 (6 bases). Trimming stripped 1 base from V and 4 bases from J, with 13 bases between. CDR1 is MGHRA, CDR2 YSYEKL, per germline. The CDR3 spans 15 residues.

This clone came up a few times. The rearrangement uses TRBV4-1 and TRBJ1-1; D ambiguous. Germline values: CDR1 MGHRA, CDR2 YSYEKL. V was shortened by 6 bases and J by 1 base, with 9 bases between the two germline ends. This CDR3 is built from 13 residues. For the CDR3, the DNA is TGCGCCAGCAGTAGCGTGACGAACACTGAAGCTTTCTTT. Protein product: CASSSVTNTEAFF.

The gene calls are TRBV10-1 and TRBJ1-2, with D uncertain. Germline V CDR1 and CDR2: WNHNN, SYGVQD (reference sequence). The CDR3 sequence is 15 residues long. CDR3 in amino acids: CARSPSRQICYGYTF. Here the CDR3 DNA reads TGCGCGCGAAGTCCATCCAGGCAAATCTGCTATGGCTACACCTTC.

CDR3 DNA sequence: TGTGCCAGCAGCTTTAGCGGCTACACAGATACGCAGTATTTT. It translates to CASSFSGYTDTQYF. V and J are TRBV6-5 and TRBJ2-3; D may be TRBD2 (6 bases). Trimming took 6 bases from V and 2 from J, leaving 12 bases between them. This CDR3 is 14 amino acids long. In germline, CDR1 is MNHEY, CDR2 SVGAGI.